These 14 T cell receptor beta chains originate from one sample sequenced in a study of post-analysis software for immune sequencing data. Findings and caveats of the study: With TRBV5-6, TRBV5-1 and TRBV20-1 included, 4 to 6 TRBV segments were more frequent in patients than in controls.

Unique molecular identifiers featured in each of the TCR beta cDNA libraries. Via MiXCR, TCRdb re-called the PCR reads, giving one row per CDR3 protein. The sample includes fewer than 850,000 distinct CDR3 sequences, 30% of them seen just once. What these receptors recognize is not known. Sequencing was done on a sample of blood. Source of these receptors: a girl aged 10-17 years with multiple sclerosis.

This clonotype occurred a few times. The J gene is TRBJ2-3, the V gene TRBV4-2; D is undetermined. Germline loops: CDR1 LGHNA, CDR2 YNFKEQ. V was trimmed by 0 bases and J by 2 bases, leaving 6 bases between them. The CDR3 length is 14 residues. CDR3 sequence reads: CASSQELITDTQYF. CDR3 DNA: TGTGCCAGCAGCCAAGAGTTGATCACAGATACGCAGTATTTT.

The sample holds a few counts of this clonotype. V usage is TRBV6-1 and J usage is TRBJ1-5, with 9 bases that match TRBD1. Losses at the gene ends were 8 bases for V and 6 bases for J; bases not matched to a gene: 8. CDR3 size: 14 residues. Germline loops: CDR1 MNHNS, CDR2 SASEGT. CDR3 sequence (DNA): TGTGCCAGCGAAGAGGGACAGGGCCCTCAGCCCCAGCATTTT. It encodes CASEEGQGPQPQHF.

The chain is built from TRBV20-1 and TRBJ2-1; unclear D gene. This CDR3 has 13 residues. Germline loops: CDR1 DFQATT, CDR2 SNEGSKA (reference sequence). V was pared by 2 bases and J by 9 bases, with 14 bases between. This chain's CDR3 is CSARQTKWGEQFF. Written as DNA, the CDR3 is TGCAGTGCTAGACAGACCAAATGGGGTGAGCAGTTCTTC.

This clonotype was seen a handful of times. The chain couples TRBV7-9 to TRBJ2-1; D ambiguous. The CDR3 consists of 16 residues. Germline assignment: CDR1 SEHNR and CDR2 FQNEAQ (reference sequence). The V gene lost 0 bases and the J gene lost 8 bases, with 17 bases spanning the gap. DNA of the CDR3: TGTGCCAGCAGCTTAGCGGGAATCCAGCCAGGACATGAGCAGTTCTTC. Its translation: CASSLAGIQPGHEQFF.

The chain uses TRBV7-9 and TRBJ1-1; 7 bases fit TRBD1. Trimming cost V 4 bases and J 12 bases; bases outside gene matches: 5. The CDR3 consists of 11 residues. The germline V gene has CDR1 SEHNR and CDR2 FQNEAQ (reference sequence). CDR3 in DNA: TGTGCCAGCAGCTCGGGACAGATAACTTTCTTT. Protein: CASSSGQITFF.

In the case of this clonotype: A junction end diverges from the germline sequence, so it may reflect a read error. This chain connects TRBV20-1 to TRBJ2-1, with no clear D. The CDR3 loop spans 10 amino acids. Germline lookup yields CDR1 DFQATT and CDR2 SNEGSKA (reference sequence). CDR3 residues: CSAMGNERFF. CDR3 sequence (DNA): TGCAGTGCTATGGGCAATGAGCGGTTCTTC.

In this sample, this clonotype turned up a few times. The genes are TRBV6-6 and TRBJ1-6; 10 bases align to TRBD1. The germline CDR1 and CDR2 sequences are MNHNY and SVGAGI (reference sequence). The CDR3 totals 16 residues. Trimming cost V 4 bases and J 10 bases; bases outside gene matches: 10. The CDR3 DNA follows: TGTGCCAGCAGTTCTCTTATTGGGACAGGGGAATCACCCCTCCACTTT. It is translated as CASSSLIGTGESPLHF.

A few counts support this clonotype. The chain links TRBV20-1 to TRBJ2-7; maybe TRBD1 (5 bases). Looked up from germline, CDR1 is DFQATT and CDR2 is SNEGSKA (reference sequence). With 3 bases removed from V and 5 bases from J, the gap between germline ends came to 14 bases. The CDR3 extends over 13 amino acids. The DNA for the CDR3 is TGCAGTGCTAGGCCGGCAGGGCGAGACGAGCAGTACTTC. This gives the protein CSARPAGRDEQYF.

The CDR3 loop reads CASSHPGTGGIYEQYF. The CDR3 DNA reads TGTGCCAGCAGTCATCCCGGGACAGGGGGAATCTACGAGCAGTACTTC. This chain connects TRBV28 to TRBJ2-7; 11 positions agree with TRBD1. The V gene end was trimmed by 5 bases and the J gene end by 3 bases; junction bases not matched to a gene: 9. Germline V gene data show CDR1 as MDHEN and CDR2 as SYDVKM. The CDR3 is 16 residues long.

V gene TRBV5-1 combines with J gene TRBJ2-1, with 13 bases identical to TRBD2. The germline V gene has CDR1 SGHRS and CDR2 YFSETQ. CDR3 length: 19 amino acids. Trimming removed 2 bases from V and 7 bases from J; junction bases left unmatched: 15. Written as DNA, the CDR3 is TGCGCCAGCAGCTTTCCCTCAGGACTAGCGGGAGTTCGGCGGAATGAGCAGTTCTTC. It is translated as CASSFPSGLAGVRRNEQFF.

This chain's CDR3 is CSARERDRTHNEQFF. The CDR3, as DNA: TGCAGTGCTAGAGAAAGGGACAGAACTCACAATGAGCAGTTCTTC. V is TRBV20-1 and J is TRBJ2-1, with 7 positions matching TRBD1. Germline loops: CDR1 DFQATT, CDR2 SNEGSKA (reference sequence). The CDR3 extends over 15 amino acids. The ends lost 0 bases at V and 5 bases at J; junction bases unmatched: 7.

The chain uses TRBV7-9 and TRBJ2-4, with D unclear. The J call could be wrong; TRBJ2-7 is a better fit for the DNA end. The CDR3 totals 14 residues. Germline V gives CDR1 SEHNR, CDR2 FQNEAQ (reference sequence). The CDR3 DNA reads TGTGCCAGCAGCTTAGGTGAAGGACGTTACGAGCAGTACTTC. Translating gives CASSLGEGRYEQYF.

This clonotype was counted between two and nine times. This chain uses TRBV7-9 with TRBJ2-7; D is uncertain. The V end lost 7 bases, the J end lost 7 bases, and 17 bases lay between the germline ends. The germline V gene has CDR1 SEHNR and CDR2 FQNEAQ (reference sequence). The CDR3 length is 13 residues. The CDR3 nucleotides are TGTGCCAGCAATCCCCTAGTGGCCAATGAGCAGTACTTC. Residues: CASNPLVANEQYF.

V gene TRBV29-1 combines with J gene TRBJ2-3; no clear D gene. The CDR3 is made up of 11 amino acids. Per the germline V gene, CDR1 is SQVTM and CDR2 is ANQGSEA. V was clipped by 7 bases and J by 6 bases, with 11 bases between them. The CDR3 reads CSEMSRDTQYF. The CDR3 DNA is TGCAGCGAGATGTCGCGGGATACGCAGTATTTT.